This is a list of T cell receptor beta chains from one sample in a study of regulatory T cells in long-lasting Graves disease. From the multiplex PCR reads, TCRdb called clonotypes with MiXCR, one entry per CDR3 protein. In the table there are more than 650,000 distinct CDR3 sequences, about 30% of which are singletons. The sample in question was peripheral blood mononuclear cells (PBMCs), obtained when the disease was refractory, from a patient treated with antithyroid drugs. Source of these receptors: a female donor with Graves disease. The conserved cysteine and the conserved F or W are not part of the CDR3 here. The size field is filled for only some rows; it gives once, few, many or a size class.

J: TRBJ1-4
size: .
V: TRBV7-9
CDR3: ASSTRDRANEKLF

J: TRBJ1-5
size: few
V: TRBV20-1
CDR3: SALASNQPQH

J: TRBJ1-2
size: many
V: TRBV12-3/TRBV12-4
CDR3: ASRFPRGESLEYGYT

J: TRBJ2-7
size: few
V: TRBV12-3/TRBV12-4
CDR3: ASSLAGEIYEQY

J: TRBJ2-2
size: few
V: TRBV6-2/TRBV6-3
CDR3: ASSYDTIGLTGELF

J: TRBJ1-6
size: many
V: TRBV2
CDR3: ASSAWTKNSPLH

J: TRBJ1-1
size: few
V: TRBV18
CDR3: ASSQDRQNTEAF

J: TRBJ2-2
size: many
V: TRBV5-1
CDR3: ASSLSMATGELF

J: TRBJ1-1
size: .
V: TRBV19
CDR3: ASSYLTGARNTEAF

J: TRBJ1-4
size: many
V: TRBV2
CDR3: ASRWDRRPPQNEKLF